The 8 T cell receptor beta chains in this list originate from one sample, sequenced in a study of blood T cell repertoires in COVID-19. The assay was immunoSEQ multiplex PCR, and TCRdb's table has in-frame clones only and misses some. The top ten hold over 25% of the sample, which has more than 95,000 clones, 65% to 90% seen once. Sequencing used peripheral blood. These receptors were obtained from a woman over 75 with acute or convalescent COVID-19.

The chain recombines TRBV10-3 with TRBJ2-1; 8 bases match TRBD1. This CDR3 has 14 amino acids. The germline V gene has CDR1 ENHRY and CDR2 SYGVKD. Losses at the gene ends were 0 bases for V and 7 bases for J; bases not matched to a gene: 2. CDR3: CAISESTGGNEQFF. In nucleotides, the CDR3 is TGTGCCATCAGTGAGTCAACAGGGGGGAATGAGCAGTTCTTC.

The CDR3 nucleotides read TGTGCCAGTAGTACCTTAGCGGGGTCTACCTACGAGCAGTACTTC. It codes for CASSTLAGSTYEQYF. This chain connects TRBV19 to TRBJ2-7, with TRBD2 identical over 8 bases. Losses at the gene ends were 4 bases for V and 2 bases for J; bases not matched to a gene: 7. From germline, CDR1 is LNHDA and CDR2 SQIVND (reference sequence). CDR3 length equals 15 residues.

V and J are TRBV19 and TRBJ1-2; 7 nucleotides agree with TRBD1. V was clipped by 5 bases and J by 3 bases; unmatched bases: 9. CDR1 is LNHDA and CDR2 is SQIVND in the germline V gene (reference sequence). This CDR3 is 15 amino acids long. The CDR3 nucleotides are TGTGCCAGTAGTCCGGGACAGTTTACTTACTATGGCTACACCTTC. Translated, it gives CASSPGQFTYYGYTF.

The CDR3 coding sequence is TGTGCCAGCAGTGAAGCGCGACGGAGCTATGGCTACACCTTC. Its protein is CASSEARRSYGYTF. The chain employs TRBV2 and TRBJ1-2, with no clear D. Germline CDR1 is SNHLY and CDR2 is FYNNEI. The CDR3 has 14 residues. Trimming left V 0 bases short and J 4 bases short, with 9 bases between. The variable domain in full, completed from reference TRBV2 and TRBJ1-2, reads EPEVTQTPSHQVTQMGQEVILRCVPISNHLYFYWYRQILGQKVEFLVSFYNNEISEKSEIFDDQFSVERPDGSNFTLKIRSTKLEDSAMYFCASSEARRSYGYTFGSGTRLTVV.

This clone has just a few counts. The gene calls are TRBV9 and TRBJ2-1, with 7 bases matching TRBD2. The germline CDR1 and CDR2 sequences are SGDLS and YYNGEE. This CDR3 comprises 16 residues. J gave up 5 bases and V 4 bases, and 12 bases lay outside the gene matches. The CDR3 nucleotides are TGTGCCAGCAGCTCCCGGACTAGTGCGACCCACAATGAGCAGTTCTTC. Amino acid sequence: CASSSRTSATHNEQFF.

The V and J genes are TRBV6-5 and TRBJ1-3; D is perhaps TRBD1 (5 bases). The V and J ends lost 0 bases and 0 bases respectively, with 9 bases between them. The CDR3 is 16 amino acids. Germline V gene sequence: CDR1 MNHEY, CDR2 SVGAGI. CDR3 loop: CASSYSKGSSGNTIYF. CDR3 sequence (DNA): TGTGCCAGCAGTTACTCTAAGGGGTCCTCTGGAAACACCATATATTTT.

This chain uses TRBV11-2 with TRBJ2-3, with 10 bases fitting TRBD2. The ends lost 3 bases at V and 9 bases at J; junction bases unmatched: 18. The CDR3 is 18 amino acids. CDR1 is SGHAT and CDR2 is FQNNGV in the germline V gene. The CDR3 spells CASSFIAVRGAGGSTQYF. CDR3 nucleotide sequence: TGTGCCAGCAGCTTTATAGCTGTCCGGGGAGCGGGGGGGAGCACGCAGTATTTT.

This chain connects TRBV6-4 to TRBJ1-2; TRBD1 might be the D (6 bases). CDR3 length equals 15 residues. Trimming left V 4 bases short and J 5 bases short, with 17 bases between. Germline-derived CDR1 and CDR2 are MRHNA and SNTAGT. The CDR3 coding sequence is TGTGCCAGCAGTGCCTCCTCTACAGGGTATTATGGCTACACCTTC. This translates into CASSASSTGYYGYTF.